The text below deals with one T cell receptor beta chain. No antigen is known for it. The protocol was immunoSEQ multiplex PCR, while the TCRdb copy is restricted to in-frame clones and leaves out a portion. The sample carries under 25,000 clones, approximately 84% recorded once. The sample originates from a study of PD-1 blockade in mismatch repair-deficient tumors. Study-level points and caveats: Tumor-resident clones, often undetectable pretreatment in blood, expanded then contracted after pembrolizumab.

This CDR3 is built from 13 residues. Trimming shortened V by 10 bases and J by 3 bases, and 16 bases separated the two germline ends. CDR1 and CDR2 from the germline V gene are MDHEN and SYDVKM. All patients were mismatch repair deficient, assessed by either PCR or immunohistochemistry. The TCR-sequenced patients were a few responders to pembrolizumab. This specimen was peripheral blood, taken 2 weeks after starting pembrolizumab. The chain couples TRBV28 to TRBJ2-7; a possible D gene is TRBD1 (6 bases). This receptor was taken from an adult with mismatch repair-deficient cancer. CDR3 residues: CATRTAFLYEQYF. In nucleotides, the CDR3 is TGTGCCACGCGGACAGCCTTTCTCTACGAGCAGTACTTC. Full variable domain (rest looked up from reference TRBV28 and TRBJ2-7): DVKVTQSSRYLVKRTGEKVFLECVQDMDHENMFWYRQDPGLGLRLIYFSYDVKMKEKGDIPEGYSVSREKKERFSLILESASTNQTSMYLCATRTAFLYEQYFGPGTRLTVT.